The clone carrying this TCR beta chain was seen once. The data were obtained in a study of blood T cell repertoires in COVID-19. Germline V gene data show CDR1 as MNHNS and CDR2 as SASEGT. Trimming cost V 3 bases and J 2 bases; bases outside gene matches: 5. This CDR3 contains 15 residues. The protocol was immunoSEQ multiplex PCR, while the TCRdb copy is restricted to in-frame clones and leaves out a portion. The profile shows fewer than 400,000 clones, roughly 90% of them singletons. The clonotype was recovered from a woman aged 25 to 39 with COVID-19, enrolled during active disease. Specimen: peripheral blood. The V call is TRBV6-1, the J call TRBJ1-1; 8 bases fit TRBD1. The CDR3 protein is CASSEYGTGNTEAFF. The CDR3 bases are TGTGCCAGCAGTGAGTACGGGACAGGCAACACTGAAGCTTTCTTT.